This TCR beta chain was sequenced during a study of blood T cell repertoires in COVID-19. Study-wide context: Researchers got acute and convalescent COVID-19 samples from the United States, Italy and Spain. Sample material is recorded as cDNA or gDNA derived from T cells, B-cell-depleted T cells, or PBMCs.

The CDR3 has 15 residues. V dropped 3 bases and J dropped 5; count of bases not matched to a gene: 8. Germline CDR1 is SGHDT and CDR2 is YYEEEE. Measured with immunoSEQ multiplex PCR; TCRdb has only the in-frame clones, and not every one. This sample has around 200,000 clones, with approximately 84% found just once. Sequenced sample: peripheral blood. V is TRBV5-6 and J is TRBJ2-1, with 7 bases matching TRBD2. The clonotype was recovered from a woman older than 75 with acute or convalescent COVID-19. The CDR3 nucleotides read TGTGCCAGCAGCTCCGGACTAGTTAGGAACAATGAGCAGTTCTTC. Translating gives CASSSGLVRNNEQFF.